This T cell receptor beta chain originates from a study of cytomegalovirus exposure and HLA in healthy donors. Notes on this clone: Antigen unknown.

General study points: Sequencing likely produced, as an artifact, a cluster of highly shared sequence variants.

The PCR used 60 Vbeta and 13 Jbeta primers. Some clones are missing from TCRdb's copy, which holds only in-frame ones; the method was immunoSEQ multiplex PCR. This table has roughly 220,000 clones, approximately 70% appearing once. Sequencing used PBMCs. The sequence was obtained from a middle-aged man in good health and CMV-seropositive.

The CDR3 region has the DNA TGCAACGTGGGACAAAACTCTGGAAACACCATATATTTT. Its protein is CNVGQNSGNTIYF. The V gene is TRBV29-1, the J gene TRBJ1-3; D is possibly TRBD1 (6 bases). CDR3 length: 13 residues. Germline CDR1 reads SQVTM; CDR2 reads ANQGSEA.